Below are 27 T cell receptor beta chains sequenced from a single sample in a study of CD8 T cells in ankylosing spondylitis. TCRdb re-called the 5' RACE reads with MiXCR, one entry per CDR3 protein. This table has fewer than 250,000 distinct CDR3 sequences, 30% to 35% appearing once. Sample: blood, either unsorted or a sorted T cell fraction (not recorded which). The receptor set was obtained from a male donor with ankylosing spondylitis or in good health (not recorded which).

This clonotype was detected only a few times. J is TRBJ2-3 and V is TRBV20-1; 11 bases line up with TRBD2. The CDR3 length is 18 residues. The J segment lost 4 bases and the V segment lost 4 bases, leaving 16 bases of the junction unmatched. Germline V lookup: CDR1 DFQATT, CDR2 SNEGSKA (reference sequence). CDR3 DNA: TGCAGTGCTACTCCCAGCTTAGCGGGGGGGGCCGTCCCAGATACGCAGTATTTT. Protein product: CSATPSLAGGAVPDTQYF.

The chain couples TRBV7-2 to TRBJ2-7; the match to TRBD2 covers 8 bases. This CDR3 comprises 14 residues. With 2 bases clipped from V and 1 base from J, the junction kept 1 base outside the gene matches. The germline CDR1 and CDR2 sequences are SGHTA and FQGNSA. CDR3 DNA: TGTGCCAGCAGCTTACGGGAGGGATCCTACGAGCAGTACTTC. Protein sequence: CASSLREGSYEQYF.

The gene calls are TRBV6-1 and TRBJ2-5, with D unresolved. Germline-derived CDR1 and CDR2 are MNHNS and SASEGT. V was cut by 7 bases and J by 2 bases, with 5 bases left in between. The CDR3 consists of 11 residues. The CDR3 sequence: CASKLQETQYF. In DNA, the CDR3 is TGTGCCAGCAAACTACAAGAGACCCAGTACTTC.

This clonotype showed up just a few times. The chain combines TRBV6-5 with TRBJ2-1; D possibly corresponds to TRBD2 (5 bases). The CDR3 spans 16 residues. The V and J ends lost 0 bases and 2 bases respectively, with 11 bases between them. Germline CDR1 and CDR2: MNHEY and SVGAGI. CDR3 sequence (DNA): TGTGCCAGCAGTTACTCTCGGGGAATGACCTACAATGAGCAGTTCTTC. Its translation is CASSYSRGMTYNEQFF.

This chain links TRBV20-1 with TRBJ1-1, with D possibly TRBD1 on 5 matching bases. V shed 1 base and J shed 5 bases, with 17 bases lying between them. The CDR3 is 15 amino acids. The V gene's germline CDR1 is DFQATT and CDR2 SNEGSKA (reference sequence). CDR3: CSARAPGGGGTEAFF. The CDR3, as DNA: TGCAGTGCTAGAGCTCCCGGCGGGGGAGGGACTGAAGCTTTCTTT.

The chain joins TRBV11-2 to TRBJ2-3; D gene unclear. Looked up from germline, CDR1 is SGHAT and CDR2 is FQNNGV. V was trimmed by 5 bases and J by 2 bases, leaving 14 bases between them. The CDR3 covers 15 residues. The CDR3 is CASSRREYYTDTQYF. CDR3 bases: TGTGCCAGCAGCCGCCGCGAGTACTACACAGATACGCAGTATTTT.

This clonotype came up a few times. V gene TRBV6-5 combines with J gene TRBJ2-1; D is ambiguous. CDR1 MNHEY and CDR2 SVGAGI come from the germline V gene. Trimming pared 4 bases from V and 6 bases from J, leaving 13 bases between. The CDR3 runs to 14 residues. The DNA for the CDR3 is TGTGCCAGCAGTTCCGACTTCCTACTCAATGAGCAGTTCTTC. This encodes CASSSDFLLNEQFF.

This clonotype turned up a few times. The rearrangement uses TRBV28 and TRBJ2-7; the match to TRBD2 covers 7 bases. Losses at the gene ends were 5 bases for V and 0 bases for J; bases not matched to a gene: 4. The CDR3 length is 14 residues. Germline CDR1 is MDHEN and CDR2 is SYDVKM. CDR3 coding DNA: TGTGCCAGCAGTCCGGGCGGGAGCTCCTACGAGCAGTACTTC. Its translation is CASSPGGSSYEQYF.

This clonotype was counted many times. The genes are TRBV20-1 and TRBJ2-7, with D possibly being TRBD2 (5 bases). CDR1 and CDR2 from the germline V gene are DFQATT and SNEGSKA (reference sequence). The V end lost 6 bases, the J end lost 3 bases, and 15 bases lay between the germline ends. The CDR3 totals 13 residues. In DNA, the CDR3 is TGCAGTGCCCAAGGACGGGAAAACTACGAGCAGTACTTC. Its protein product is CSAQGRENYEQYF.

The chain combines TRBV20-1 with TRBJ2-7; 11 bases map to TRBD2. This CDR3 is 15 amino acids long. Trimming cost V 6 bases and J 1 base; bases outside gene matches: 8. The germline gives CDR1 DFQATT, CDR2 SNEGSKA (reference sequence). CDR3: CSATRLAGPSYEQYF. CDR3 sequence (DNA): TGCAGTGCCACCCGACTAGCGGGGCCATCCTACGAGCAGTACTTC.

This clonotype was picked up a small number of times. The rearrangement links TRBV12-3 or TRBV12-4 to TRBJ2-7; no clear D. The CDR3 totals 12 residues. Trimming removed 7 bases at V and 5 bases at J, with 12 bases between. CDR3 sequence: CASTVGWNEQYF. CDR3 nucleotide sequence: TGTGCCAGCACGGTAGGCTGGAACGAGCAGTACTTC.

The gene calls are TRBV27 and TRBJ1-2, with TRBD1 matching 9 bases. J lost 2 bases, V lost 3 bases, and 4 bases had no gene match. This CDR3 is built from 15 residues. Germline V gene lookup returns CDR1 MNHEY and CDR2 SMNVEV (reference sequence). CDR3 sequence (DNA): TGTGCCAGCAGTTTCCGGGACAGGGTAAACTATGGCTACACCTTC. Its translation: CASSFRDRVNYGYTF.

This clonotype was seen just once. The rearrangement links TRBV20-1 to TRBJ2-3, with 7 bases matching TRBD2. Germline V lookup: CDR1 DFQATT, CDR2 SNEGSKA (reference sequence). After removal of 3 bases from V and 3 bases from J, the junction contained 3 bases not matched to a gene. This CDR3 region has 13 residues. The DNA of the CDR3 is TGCAGTGCTAGGAGCGGGGCGACAGATACGCAGTATTTT. This codes for CSARSGATDTQYF.

The rearrangement joins TRBV6-1 to TRBJ2-5; D is possibly TRBD2 (5 bases). V was shortened by 7 bases and J by 3 bases, with 15 bases between the two germline ends. The CDR3 runs to 14 residues. Per germline, CDR1 MNHNS and CDR2 SASEGT. The CDR3 region is CASTNPGREETQYF. The DNA of the CDR3 is TGTGCCAGCACCAACCCGGGAAGGGAAGAGACCCAGTACTTC.

The chain combines TRBV5-5 with TRBJ1-1; D is undetermined. The CDR3 is made up of 15 amino acids. Germline CDR1 SGHKS, CDR2 YYEKEE (reference sequence). With 4 bases removed from V and 4 bases from J, the gap between germline ends came to 17 bases. This CDR3 is CASSRENVGGTEAFF. CDR3 nucleotide sequence: TGTGCCAGCAGCCGGGAAAACGTTGGAGGCACTGAAGCTTTCTTT.

The sample holds a few counts of this clonotype. DNA for the CDR3: TGTGCCAGCAGCTTGGGGGGGACAGGGGGCGAAAAACTGTTTTTT. Protein: CASSLGGTGGEKLFF. The J gene is TRBJ1-4, the V gene TRBV5-5, with 12 nucleotides matching TRBD1. The CDR3 sequence is 15 residues long. Germline loops: CDR1 SGHKS, CDR2 YYEKEE (reference sequence). Trimming at V came to 0 bases and at J to 8 bases, leaving 2 bases not matched to a gene.

This clonotype was counted ten times or more. The genes are TRBV12-3 or TRBV12-4 and TRBJ2-6, with D possibly matching TRBD1 (5 bases). With 2 bases removed from V and 0 bases from J, the gap between germline ends came to 11 bases. The CDR3 contains 17 residues. CDR3: CASSLIGANSGANVLTF. CDR3 in DNA: TGTGCCAGCAGTTTAATAGGGGCTAACTCTGGGGCCAACGTCCTGACTTTC.

The chain combines TRBV5-1 with TRBJ2-2, with no clear D. Germline V lookup: CDR1 SGHRS, CDR2 YFSETQ. V dropped 0 bases and J dropped 6 bases, with 9 bases sitting between them. The CDR3 covers 14 residues. The CDR3 bases are TGCGCCAGCAGCTTGGCTCATGGTTCCGGGGAGCTGTTTTTT. Translated, it gives CASSLAHGSGELFF.

The chain combines TRBV7-3 with TRBJ1-2; tentative D call: TRBD1 (5 bases). The CDR3 consists of 13 residues. CDR1 and CDR2 from the germline V gene are SGHTA and FQGTGA. V dropped 3 bases and J dropped 6 bases, with 11 bases sitting between them. Here the CDR3 DNA reads TGTGCCAGCAGCTTGATGCAGGGTGATGGCTACACCTTC. It specifies CASSLMQGDGYTF.

In nucleotides, the CDR3 is TGTGCCAGCAGCGTGCACGCCGGGACAGAAGCTCCTGGCTACACCTTC. Its translation: CASSVHAGTEAPGYTF. The gene calls are TRBV9 and TRBJ1-2, with TRBD1 matching 7 bases. Germline V CDR1 and CDR2: SGDLS, YYNGEE. The CDR3 extends over 16 amino acids. V lost 2 bases and J lost 7; bases outside the gene matches: 14.

The V gene is TRBV27, the J gene TRBJ2-7; 10 bases fit TRBD1. Germline V gene lookup returns CDR1 MNHEY and CDR2 SMNVEV (reference sequence). J was trimmed by 2 bases and V by 0 bases; bases with no gene match: 7. The CDR3 is 17 residues long. The CDR3: CASSLSWGDRGPYEQYF. The CDR3 nucleotides are TGTGCCAGCAGTTTATCGTGGGGGGACAGGGGCCCCTACGAGCAGTACTTC.

A few counts support this clonotype. The V gene is TRBV21-1, the J gene TRBJ2-7. TRBV21-1 is a known pseudogene. This CDR3 is built from 11 residues. The CDR3 here is CASSKNYEQYF. Here the CDR3 DNA reads TGTGCCAGCAGCAAAAACTACGAGCAGTACTTC.

The chain links TRBV12-3 or TRBV12-4 to TRBJ1-5; a weak D match, TRBD1 (5 bases). Trimming left V 7 bases short and J 4 bases short, with 17 bases between. This CDR3 contains 15 residues. DNA for the CDR3: TGTGCCAGCACTCCAGGTGGGGCAGGGAATCAGCCCCAGCATTTT. Translating gives CASTPGGAGNQPQHF.

This clonotype occurred many times. The chain recombines TRBV29-1 with TRBJ2-3, with TRBD1 matching 7 bases. Germline CDR1 is SQVTM and CDR2 is ANQGSEA. After removal of 4 bases from V and 2 bases from J, the junction contained 12 bases not matched to a gene. This CDR3 is built from 16 residues. CDR3 residues: CSVGLGQDPNTDTQYF. The DNA of the CDR3 is TGCAGCGTTGGCCTCGGACAGGACCCAAACACAGATACGCAGTATTTT.

This clonotype was counted only a few times. The rearrangement uses TRBV20-1 and TRBJ2-1; no reliable D call. The CDR3 totals 13 residues. Trimming took off 0 bases at V and 6 bases at J, with 9 bases between the two ends. CDR1 DFQATT and CDR2 SNEGSKA come from the germline V gene (reference sequence). The CDR3 region has the DNA TGCAGTGCTAGAGAAGCAGCCACCAATGAGCAGTTCTTC. This sequence encodes CSAREAATNEQFF.

This rearrangement joins TRBV27 to TRBJ2-7, with 8 positions matching TRBD2. Germline trimming cut 6 bases from V and 2 bases from J; bases unmatched to any gene: 6. Germline loops: CDR1 MNHEY, CDR2 SMNVEV (reference sequence). This CDR3 comprises 14 residues. The CDR3 loop is CASRYDGGAYEQYF. CDR3 sequence (DNA): TGTGCCAGCAGATACGACGGGGGGGCCTACGAGCAGTACTTC.

The rearrangement links TRBV3-1 to TRBJ1-6; D remains unclear. The CDR3 covers 15 residues. The V gene's germline CDR1 is LGHDT and CDR2 YNNKEL (reference sequence). V was clipped by 1 base and J by 6 bases, with 10 bases between them. The CDR3 is CASSQGDVGNSPLHF. CDR3 coding DNA: TGTGCCAGCAGCCAAGGAGACGTGGGTAATTCACCCCTCCACTTT.